This TCR beta chain was obtained from a study of cytomegalovirus exposure and HLA in healthy donors. Overall study findings and caveats: Within the 120 validation repertoires, first-cohort TCR clusters tended to co-occur, according to a later analysis.

Remarks on this clone: Its specificity is not known.

The germline V gene has CDR1 SGHAT and CDR2 FQNNGV. CDR3 size: 14 residues. The germline V and J ends were trimmed by 2 bases and 5 bases, with 12 bases remaining between them. Produced via immunoSEQ multiplex PCR; TCRdb's table is partial and in-frame only. Of around 220,000 clones in the sample, just over 85% were seen once. This sequence originates from a woman aged 18 to 35 in good health and CMV-seronegative. The chain uses TRBV11-2 and TRBJ1-1; maybe TRBD1 (5 bases). The sequencing input was PBMCs. CDR3 residues: CASSLQGSRTEAFF. Written as DNA, the CDR3 is TGTGCCAGCAGCTTACAGGGTAGTCGGACTGAAGCTTTCTTT.